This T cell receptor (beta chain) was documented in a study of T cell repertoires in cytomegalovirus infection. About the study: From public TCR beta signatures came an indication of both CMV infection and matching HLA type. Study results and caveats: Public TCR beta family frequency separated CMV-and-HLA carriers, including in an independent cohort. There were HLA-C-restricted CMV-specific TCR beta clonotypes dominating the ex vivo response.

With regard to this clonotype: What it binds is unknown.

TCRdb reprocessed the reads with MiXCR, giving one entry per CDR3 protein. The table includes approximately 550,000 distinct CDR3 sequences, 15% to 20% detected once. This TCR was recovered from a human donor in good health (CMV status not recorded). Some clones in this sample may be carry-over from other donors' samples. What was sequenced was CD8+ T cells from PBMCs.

The CDR3 DNA is TGTGCCAGCGGGTCGCGGGATCAGCCCCAGCATTTT. Translation gives CASGSRDQPQHF. The chain links TRBV4-2 to TRBJ1-5, with no clear D. This CDR3 region has 12 residues. Germline V gives CDR1 LGHNA, CDR2 YNFKEQ. Trimming took 8 bases from V and 5 from J, leaving 10 bases between them.